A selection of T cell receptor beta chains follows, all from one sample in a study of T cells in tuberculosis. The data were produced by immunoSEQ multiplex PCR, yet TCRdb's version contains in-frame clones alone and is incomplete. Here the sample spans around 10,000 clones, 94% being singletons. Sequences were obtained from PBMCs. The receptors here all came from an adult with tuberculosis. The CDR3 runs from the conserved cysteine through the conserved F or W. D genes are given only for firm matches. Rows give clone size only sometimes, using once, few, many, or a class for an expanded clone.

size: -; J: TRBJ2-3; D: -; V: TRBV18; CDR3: CASSPMTTGTQYF; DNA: TGTGCCAGCTCACCAATGACTACGGGTACGCAGTATTTT
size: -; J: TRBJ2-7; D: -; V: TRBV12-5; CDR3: CASGFASPRAGGISGRIYEQYF; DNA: TGTGCTAGTGGTTTTGCCAGCCCCCGGGCAGGGGGCATTAGCGGGAGAATCTACGAGCAGTACTTC
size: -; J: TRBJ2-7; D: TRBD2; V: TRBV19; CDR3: CASSIRGGNQYEQYF; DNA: TGTGCCAGTAGTATAAGGGGAGGGAATCAATACGAGCAGTACTTC
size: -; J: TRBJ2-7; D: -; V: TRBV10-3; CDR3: CAISISTGEGEQYF; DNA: TGTGCCATCAGCATTTCGACAGGGGAGGGCGAGCAGTACTTC
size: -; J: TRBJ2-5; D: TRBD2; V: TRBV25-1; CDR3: CASSLAGGQTQYF; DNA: TGTGCCAGCAGTTTAGCGGGAGGACAGACCCAGTACTTC
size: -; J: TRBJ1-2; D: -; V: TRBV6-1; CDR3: CASSELPYEYRYTF; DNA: TGTGCCAGCAGTGAACTTCCGTATGAGTATCGCTACACCTTC
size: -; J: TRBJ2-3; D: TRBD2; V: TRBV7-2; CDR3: CASTPKRGRGDTQYF; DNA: TGTGCCAGCACCCCAAAGCGGGGGCGGGGAGATACGCAGTATTTT
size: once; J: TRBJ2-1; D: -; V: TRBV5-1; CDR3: CASSLGGSSYNEQFF; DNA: TGCGCCAGCAGCTTGGGTGGGAGCTCCTACAATGAGCAGTTCTTC
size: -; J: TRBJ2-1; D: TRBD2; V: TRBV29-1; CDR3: CSVEGRGTSGRGEQFF; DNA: TGCAGCGTTGAAGGGAGGGGGACTAGCGGGAGGGGTGAGCAGTTCTTC
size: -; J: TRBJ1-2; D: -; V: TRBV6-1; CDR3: CASSEGEEGPYGYTF; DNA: TGTGCCAGCAGTGAAGGGGAGGAGGGACCCTATGGCTACACCTTC
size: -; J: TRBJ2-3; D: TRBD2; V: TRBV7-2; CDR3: CASSLWASGGTDTQYF; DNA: TGTGCCAGCAGCTTATGGGCTAGCGGGGGTACAGATACGCAGTATTTT
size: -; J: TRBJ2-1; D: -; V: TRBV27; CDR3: CASNPAVGGVRSSYNEQFF; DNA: TGTGCCAGCAACCCTGCGGTCGGGGGTGTCCGAAGCTCCTACAATGAGCAGTTCTTC
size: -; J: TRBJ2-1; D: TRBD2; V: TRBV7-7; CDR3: CASSVGTSGGNEQFF; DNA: TGTGCCAGCAGCGTCGGGACTAGCGGGGGGAATGAGCAGTTCTTC
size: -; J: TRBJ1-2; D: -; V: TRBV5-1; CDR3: CASSLDQDLSYGYTF; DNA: TGCGCCAGCAGCTTGGATCAGGACTTGAGCTATGGCTACACCTTC